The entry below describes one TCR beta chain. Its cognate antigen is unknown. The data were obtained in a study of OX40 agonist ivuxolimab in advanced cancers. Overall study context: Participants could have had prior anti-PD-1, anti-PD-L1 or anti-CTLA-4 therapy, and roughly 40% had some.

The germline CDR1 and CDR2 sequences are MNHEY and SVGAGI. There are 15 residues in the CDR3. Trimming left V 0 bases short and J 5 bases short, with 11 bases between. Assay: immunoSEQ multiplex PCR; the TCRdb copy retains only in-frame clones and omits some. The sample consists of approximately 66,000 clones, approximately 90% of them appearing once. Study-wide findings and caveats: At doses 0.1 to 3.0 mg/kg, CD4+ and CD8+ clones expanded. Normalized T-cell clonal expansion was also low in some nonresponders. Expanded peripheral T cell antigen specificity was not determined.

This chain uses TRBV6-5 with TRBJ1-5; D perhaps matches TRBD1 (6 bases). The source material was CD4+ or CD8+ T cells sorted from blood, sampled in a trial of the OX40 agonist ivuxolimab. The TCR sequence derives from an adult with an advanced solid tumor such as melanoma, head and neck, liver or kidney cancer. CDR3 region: CASSYSTGSDQPQHF. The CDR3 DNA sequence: TGTGCCAGCAGTTACTCCACAGGGAGTGATCAGCCCCAGCATTTT.